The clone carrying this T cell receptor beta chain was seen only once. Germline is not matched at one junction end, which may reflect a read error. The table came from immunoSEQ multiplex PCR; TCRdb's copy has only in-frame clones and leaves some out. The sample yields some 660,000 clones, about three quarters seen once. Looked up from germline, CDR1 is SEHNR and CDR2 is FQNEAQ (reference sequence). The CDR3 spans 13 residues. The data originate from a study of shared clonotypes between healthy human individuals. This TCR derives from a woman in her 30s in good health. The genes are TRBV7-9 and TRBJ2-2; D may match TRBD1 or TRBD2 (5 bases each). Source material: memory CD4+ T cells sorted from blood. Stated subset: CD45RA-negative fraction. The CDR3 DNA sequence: TGTGCCAGCAACTTAGGGACCACCGGGGAGCTGTTTTTT. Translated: CASNLGTTGELFF.